The 15 T cell receptor beta chains listed next were all sequenced from one sample in a study of T-cell memory formation after mild COVID-19 (dated by TCRdb to the early 2020s). Libraries were prepared through 5' RACE. Sequencing was performed on an Illumina NovaSeq 6000. The public reads were run again by TCRdb, first through fastp at Q25 and then through MiXCR, and only productive beta chains were kept. Merged by CDR3 protein, the rows form single entries marked with the most common genes and DNA. The table for this sample lists approximately 500,000 distinct CDR3 sequences; approximately 23% of them were counted only once. The ten biggest clones cover around 13% of the sample. Sequencing was carried out using PBMCs or a T cell subset sorted from them (not recorded which). The source of these receptors is an adult woman who had mild COVID-19 (a few samples of this study predate the infection). The sample titles of this study are shuffled in the database, so cell type and time point are left out; the donor was told from shared clones.

In this sample, this clonotype turned up a few times. V and J are TRBV4-3 and TRBJ2-1; D not certain. V was pared by 1 base and J by 4 bases, with 5 bases between. This CDR3 has 13 residues. Germline lookup yields CDR1 LGHNA and CDR2 YSLEER. This CDR3 reads CASSQGVYNEQFF. The CDR3 DNA sequence: TGCGCCAGCAGCCAAGGTGTTTACAATGAGCAGTTCTTC.

The chain recombines TRBV5-1 with TRBJ1-2; TRBD1 is a possible D gene (5 bases). Germline assignment: CDR1 SGHRS and CDR2 YFSETQ. The CDR3 runs 15 residues. The ends were cut back, 0 bases at V and 2 bases at J, with 11 bases in the middle. CDR3 nucleotides: TGCGCCAGCAGCTTGGGGATGACAGCGAACTATGGCTACACCTTC. Its protein product is CASSLGMTANYGYTF.

The CDR3 nucleotides are TGTGCCATCAGTGAGTCGACTTTGGGCACAGATACGCAGTATTTT. The encoded protein is CAISESTLGTDTQYF. This sequence joins TRBV10-3 and TRBJ2-3, with D hard to call. This CDR3 is 15 amino acids long. CDR1 is ENHRY, CDR2 SYGVKD, per germline. Trimming removed 0 bases at V and 1 base at J, with 8 bases between.

A few counts support this clonotype. The chain links TRBV11-2 to TRBJ2-3, with D uncertain. The V gene's germline CDR1 is SGHAT and CDR2 FQNNGV. The CDR3 covers 14 residues. V was pared by 6 bases and J by 0 bases, with 10 bases between. Here the CDR3 reads CASRRASSTDTQYF. In DNA form, the CDR3 reads TGTGCCAGCAGACGGGCCTCTAGCACAGATACGCAGTATTTT. The whole variable domain, filled in from reference TRBV11-2 and TRBJ2-3, reads EAGVAQSPRYKIIEKRQSVAFWCNPISGHATLYWYQQILGQGPKLLIQFQNNGVVDDSQLPKDRFSAERLKGVDSTLKIQPAKLEDSAVYLCASRRASSTDTQYFGPGTRLTVL.

This chain links TRBV7-3 with TRBJ2-2; perhaps D is TRBD1 or TRBD2 (6 bases each). Germline values: CDR1 SGHTA, CDR2 FQGTGA. Trimming left V 1 base short and J 2 bases short, with 11 bases between. CDR3 length equals 16 residues. The CDR3 here is CASSLSGGPNTGELFF. DNA of the CDR3: TGTGCCAGCAGCTTAAGTGGGGGGCCTAACACCGGGGAGCTGTTTTTT.

This clonotype was found a few times. CDR3 nucleotide sequence: TGTGCCAGCAGCTTGGATTTAGCGGGGGGGCCGGATACGCAGTATTTT. Its translation is CASSLDLAGGPDTQYF. The V gene is TRBV5-5, the J gene TRBJ2-3; 11 bases are shared with TRBD2. Germline trimming cut 0 bases from V and 6 bases from J; bases unmatched to any gene: 6. Per the germline V gene, CDR1 is SGHKS and CDR2 is YYEKEE (reference sequence). The CDR3 covers 16 residues.

This rearrangement joins TRBV4-3 to TRBJ1-1; D unclear. Trimming removed 0 bases at V and 1 base at J, with 9 bases between. CDR3 size: 15 residues. Looked up from germline, CDR1 is LGHNA and CDR2 is YSLEER. For the CDR3, the DNA is TGCGCCAGCAGCCAAGATCCACAGCGGAACACTGAAGCTTTCTTT. This translates into CASSQDPQRNTEAFF.

The gene calls are TRBV7-2 and TRBJ2-3; D not resolved. This CDR3 spans 14 amino acids. Trimming removed 8 bases at V and 0 bases at J, with 12 bases between. Germline lookup yields CDR1 SGHTA and CDR2 FQGNSA. This chain's CDR3 is CASALRASTDTQYF. The CDR3 DNA reads as TGTGCCAGCGCCCTCCGCGCTAGCACAGATACGCAGTATTTT.

This clonotype was counted between two and nine times. V gene TRBV6-5 combines with J gene TRBJ1-5; tentatively, D is TRBD1 (5 bases). The CDR3 extends over 15 amino acids. Germline values: CDR1 MNHEY, CDR2 SVGAGI. Trimming stripped 2 bases from V and 2 bases from J, with 10 bases between. Here the CDR3 reads CASSYQGGGNQPQHF. As DNA, the CDR3 is TGTGCCAGCAGTTACCAGGGTGGAGGCAATCAGCCCCAGCATTTT.

For the CDR3, the DNA is TGTGCCAGCAGCTTAGCGTTGGCTTCCACCTCCTACGAGCAGTACTTC. It translates to CASSLALASTSYEQYF. The rearrangement joins TRBV7-9 to TRBJ2-7, with D unresolved. This CDR3 contains 16 residues. Germline V gene data show CDR1 as SEHNR and CDR2 as FQNEAQ (reference sequence). V lost 0 bases to trimming and J lost 0 bases, with 12 bases between them. Supplemented by reference TRBV7-9 and TRBJ2-7, the full variable domain reads DTGVSQNPRHKITKRGQNVTFRCDPISEHNRLYWYRQTLGQGPEFLTYFQNEAQLEKSRLLSDRFSAERPKGSFSTLEIQRTEQGDSAMYLCASSLALASTSYEQYFGPGTRLTVT.

The chain couples TRBV4-1 to TRBJ2-7; 7 positions match TRBD1. V was pared by 1 base and J by 6 bases, with 9 bases of the junction left unmatched. CDR3 length equals 15 residues. CDR1 is MGHRA, CDR2 YSYEKL, per germline. The CDR3, as DNA: TGCGCCAGCAGCCAAGTAGGGGGCCCCCTGGGCGAGCAGTACTTC. This translates into CASSQVGGPLGEQYF.

The chain combines TRBV20-1 with TRBJ2-3; tentative D call: TRBD2 (7 bases). V lost 4 bases and J 4 bases, leaving 12 bases between the germline ends. CDR1 and CDR2 (germline): DFQATT, SNEGSKA (reference sequence). The CDR3 covers 13 residues. As DNA, the CDR3 is TGCAGTGCTAAGGCGGGGGCTCCAGATACGCAGTATTTT. The encoded protein is CSAKAGAPDTQYF.

The chain is built from TRBV5-1 and TRBJ1-5; D gene ambiguous. CDR3 size: 13 residues. V lost 0 bases and J 3 bases, leaving 4 bases between the germline ends. The germline CDR1 and CDR2 sequences are SGHRS and YFSETQ. The CDR3 loop is CASSLDNNQPQHF. The CDR3 DNA reads TGCGCCAGCAGCTTGGACAACAATCAGCCCCAGCATTTT.

This sequence joins TRBV3-1 and TRBJ1-3, with 7 bases fitting TRBD1. J lost 2 bases, V lost 2 bases, and 3 bases had no gene match. This CDR3 is 15 amino acids long. CDR1 and CDR2 (germline): LGHDT, YNNKEL (reference sequence). The CDR3 is CASSQPGTAGNTIYF. The CDR3, as DNA: TGTGCCAGCAGCCAACCCGGGACAGCTGGAAACACCATATATTTT.

The V call is TRBV3-1, the J call TRBJ2-1; no clear D. This CDR3 spans 17 amino acids. V gave up 4 bases and J gave up 4 bases, with 20 bases separating them. The V gene's germline CDR1 is LGHDT and CDR2 YNNKEL (reference sequence). The CDR3: CASSLKGRWARYNEQFF. Written as DNA, the CDR3 is TGTGCCAGCAGCCTAAAAGGCCGGTGGGCGAGATACAATGAGCAGTTCTTC.